The table lists the clone carrying this T cell receptor (beta chain) with a few counts. Its antigen is unknown. Next came a second PCR, run for about 6 to 11 cycles, which used a sample-barcoded 5' primer along with a J-beta primer mix. TCRdb re-called the 5' RACE reads through MiXCR, storing one row per CDR3 protein. The sample includes hundreds of thousands of distinct CDR3 sequences, over 45% of them seen just once. This sample is part of a study of blood T cells in healthy people across ages. Study as a whole: Template switching picked up about one barcoded beta molecule for each two T cells.

The people who gave samples were healthy Caucasians from Russia, aged about 6 to 100. CDR1 and CDR2 (germline): SGHVS, FNYEAQ. The length of the CDR3 is 15 residues. Between the trimmed V and J ends, which lost 1 base and 0 bases, there was a span of 10 bases. Study outcomes and limitations: Measured against age, TCR beta diversity per million T cells decreased in a roughly linear manner.

The chain joins TRBV7-6 to TRBJ2-7; D is uncertain. This sequence originates from a man aged 25 to 45 in good health. Sequencing was done on a sample of blood. CDR3 sequence: CASSLEQSPSYEQYF. The CDR3 nucleotides are TGTGCCAGCAGCTTAGAACAGTCTCCCTCCTACGAGCAGTACTTC.